In its sample, the clone carrying this T cell receptor beta chain was seen many times. The sample originates from a study of patients and donors after allogeneic stem cell transplantation. This CDR3 is 13 amino acids long. Per germline, CDR1 DFQATT and CDR2 SNEGSKA (reference sequence). Trimming removed 6 bases at V and 4 bases at J, with 14 bases between. TCRdb used MiXCR to reprocess the RT-PCR reads, holding one entry per CDR3 protein. In the table there are about 87,000 distinct CDR3 sequences, 5% of which are singletons. This sequence joins TRBV20-1 and TRBJ2-3; D may match TRBD1 or TRBD2 (5 bases each). The sequence was collected from a human donor who was either an allogeneic HSCT recipient or a stem cell or donor lymphocyte infusion donor (not recorded which). It is not recorded whose cells these are; they may come from a transplant donor. The specimen sequenced was blood, either unsorted or a sorted T cell fraction (not recorded which). The CDR3 is CSAEGTRADTQYF. The CDR3 coding sequence is TGCAGTGCCGAGGGGACCCGGGCAGATACGCAGTATTTT.